The T cell receptor (beta chain) described here comes from a study of cytotoxic CD8 clonotypes in ibrutinib-treated CLL. Sequencing was performed with immunoSEQ multiplex PCR; in TCRdb, only in-frame clones are kept and a portion is missing. The table has over 200,000 clones, roughly 79% seen once. V shed 2 bases, J shed 3 bases, and the junction held 6 bases outside the gene matches. Germline V gene sequence: CDR1 MNHEY, CDR2 SMNVEV (reference sequence). The CDR3 runs to 16 residues. The chain couples TRBV27 to TRBJ2-1, with 8 bases fitting TRBD2. The sequence derives from a human donor with chronic lymphocytic leukemia. The sample was PBMCs, taken after 12 months of ibrutinib treatment. CDR3 bases: TGTGCCAGCAGTTTAGGAGCCGGGAGGGGCTACAATGAGCAGTTCTTC. Translating it yields CASSLGAGRGYNEQFF.